The present entry profiles one T cell receptor beta chain with its context. The data originate from a study of T cell changes during pregnancy in multiple sclerosis. The data were produced by immunoSEQ multiplex PCR, yet TCRdb's version contains in-frame clones alone and is incomplete. The table includes about 79,000 clones, approximately 90% detected once. V was trimmed by 5 bases and J by 2 bases, leaving 15 bases between them. Germline values: CDR1 SGHTA, CDR2 FQGNSA. The CDR3 has 15 amino acids. The receptor's source is a female donor with multiple sclerosis, enrolled in a pregnancy study. This specimen was CD4+ T cells from peripheral blood mononuclear cells, taken in the second trimester of pregnancy. The chain has TRBV7-2 and TRBJ1-2; maybe TRBD1 (6 bases). CDR3 in amino acids: CASSAVGTSNYGYTF. CDR3 DNA: TGTGCCAGCAGCGCTGTCGGGACATCAAACTATGGCTACACCTTC.